A single sample is the source of the 10 T cell receptor beta chains below, sequenced in a study of T cells after yellow fever vaccination. TCRdb processed the 5' RACE reads anew with MiXCR; each CDR3 protein has one entry. The profile shows around 120,000 distinct CDR3 sequences, around 15% of them singletons. Material: CD8+ T cells sorted from PBMCs, obtained 5 days after the yellow fever booster vaccination. Every receptor here comes from a man aged 18 to 29 who received the YFV17D yellow fever vaccine.

Turning to this clonotype: With a much larger clone just one base away, this may be a read error. CDR3 in amino acids: CACSPSGGNDEQYF. For the CDR3, the DNA is TGTGCCTGCAGCCCTAGCGGGGGGAACGACGAGCAGTACTTC. The gene calls are TRBV7-6 and TRBJ2-7; 11 nucleotides line up with TRBD2. The CDR3 contains 14 residues. Germline values: CDR1 SGHVS, CDR2 FNYEAQ.

The chain combines TRBV6-2 or TRBV6-3 with TRBJ2-5; D not certain. This CDR3 is 14 amino acids long. In germline, CDR1 is MNHEY, CDR2 SVGEGT. Trimming cost V 6 bases and J 2 bases, with 13 bases left between them. The CDR3 sequence is CASSRLVQQETQYF. In nucleotides, the CDR3 is TGTGCCAGCAGCCGTTTGGTGCAGCAAGAGACCCAGTACTTC.

This clonotype was observed a handful of times. The V and J genes are TRBV5-6 and TRBJ2-5; D is tentatively TRBD1 or TRBD2 (6 bases each). Trimming removed 6 bases at V and 5 bases at J, with 17 bases between. CDR3 length: 14 residues. Germline CDR1 and CDR2: SGHDT and YYEEEE. CDR3 sequence (DNA): TGTGCCAGCACCCCTACAGGGAGGCGCGAGACCCAGTACTTC. This encodes CASTPTGRRETQYF.

This clonotype occurred a few times. This chain connects TRBV10-2 to TRBJ2-1; D gene unclear. This CDR3 has 12 amino acids. Germline CDR1 is WSHSY and CDR2 is SAAADI. The V and J ends lost 3 bases and 7 bases respectively, with 7 bases between them. Here the CDR3 reads CASSEVTNEQFF. CDR3 sequence (DNA): TGCGCCAGCAGTGAAGTCACAAATGAGCAGTTCTTC.

The V and J genes are TRBV5-1 and TRBJ2-7; TRBD2 matches 7 bases. Germline V gene lookup returns CDR1 SGHRS and CDR2 YFSETQ. J gave up 2 bases and V 4 bases, and 9 bases lay outside the gene matches. This CDR3 contains 15 residues. The CDR3 spells CASSRKRDSTYEQYF. For the CDR3, the DNA is TGCGCCAGCAGCCGCAAGCGGGACTCGACCTACGAGCAGTACTTC.

This clonotype was counted ten times or more. V gene TRBV29-1 combines with J gene TRBJ2-1; D not certain. The germline CDR1 and CDR2 sequences are SQVTM and ANQGSEA. The V and J ends lost 7 bases and 4 bases respectively, with 5 bases between them. The CDR3 has 10 residues. The CDR3, as DNA: TGCAGCGCCCTATACAATGAGCAGTTCTTC. Amino acid sequence: CSALYNEQFF.

This clonotype has just a few counts. The V gene is TRBV12-3 or TRBV12-4, the J gene TRBJ2-1; the D gene is possibly TRBD2 (6 bases). The CDR3 spans 14 residues. Between the trimmed V and J ends, which lost 7 bases and 1 base, there was a span of 11 bases. CDR3 coding DNA: TGTGCCAGCACCTTGGCGGGGTCCTACAATGAGCAGTTCTTC. As protein: CASTLAGSYNEQFF.

The CDR3 spells CAWVASANEQFF. The DNA of the CDR3 is TGTGCCTGGGTAGCTAGCGCCAATGAGCAGTTCTTC. The genes are TRBV30 and TRBJ2-1; maybe TRBD2 (6 bases). Trimming left V 5 bases short and J 6 bases short, with 11 bases between. There are 12 residues in the CDR3. Germline lookup yields CDR1 GTSNPN and CDR2 SVGIG (reference sequence).

The chain recombines TRBV6-5 with TRBJ1-2; TRBD1 is a possible D gene (5 bases). V dropped 2 bases and J dropped 4 bases, with 20 bases sitting between them. Germline V gene data show CDR1 as MNHEY and CDR2 as SVGAGI. The CDR3 extends over 17 amino acids. As DNA, the CDR3 is TGTGCCAGCAGTTACCGTGTCCGGGACCCCGGGGGCTATGGCTACACCTTC. Translating it yields CASSYRVRDPGGYGYTF.

This clonotype was recorded a few times. V is TRBV15 and J is TRBJ1-5; possibly TRBD1 for D (5 bases). In germline, CDR1 is LNHNV, CDR2 YYDKDF (reference sequence). With 4 bases removed from V and 7 bases from J, the gap between germline ends came to 11 bases. The CDR3 covers 13 residues. The CDR3, as DNA: TGTGCCACCAGCACGGAGGGGCCCCAGCCCCAGCATTTT. It translates to CATSTEGPQPQHF.